This record covers a single TCR beta chain. Its antigen is unknown. There are 15 residues in the CDR3. Germline-derived CDR1 and CDR2 are DFQATT and SNEGSKA (reference sequence). Trimming at V came to 0 bases and at J to 3 bases, leaving 5 bases not matched to a gene. A quantitative 5'-RACE method, one with molecular barcodes, was used to make TCR beta libraries. Each CDR3 protein gets one entry after TCRdb re-called the 5' RACE reads with MiXCR. The sample lists 230,000 or so distinct CDR3 sequences; more than 15% were seen once. The sample belongs to a study of CD8 T cells in ankylosing spondylitis. Findings of the study overall: Previously reported in reactive arthritis synovial fluid and blood were some of the motif variants. Ankylosing spondylitis blood appeared to be characterized by a TCR beta motif of eight highly homologous variants. There was reportedly significant enrichment of clones that were disease-linked in matched ankylosing spondylitis synovial fluid.

This sequence originates from a male donor with ankylosing spondylitis or in good health (not recorded which). Sequences were obtained from blood, either unsorted or a sorted T cell fraction (not recorded which). The chain is built from TRBV20-1 and TRBJ2-7; 10 nucleotides line up with TRBD1. CDR3 DNA sequence: TGCAGTGCTAGAGATAGGGACAGGGGTCTCTACGAGCAGTACTTC. Residues: CSARDRDRGLYEQYF.